This T cell receptor (beta chain) was profiled in a study of blood T cell repertoires in COVID-19. The age range of participants was about 18 to 90 years, with residence in fewer than 25 US areas. In assigning cohorts, the study relied on participant-reported clinical history. The data were produced by immunoSEQ multiplex PCR, yet TCRdb's version contains in-frame clones alone and is incomplete. Here the sample spans fewer than 450,000 clones, around nine tenths being singletons. V shed 4 bases and J shed 0 bases, with 13 bases lying between them. This CDR3 contains 15 residues. Germline CDR1 is SGHNT and CDR2 is YYREEE (reference sequence).

The V gene is TRBV5-4, the J gene TRBJ1-1, with TRBD1 as a possible D gene (5 bases). The specimen was PBMCs or T cells enriched from blood (not recorded which). The sequence was collected from a woman aged 18-29 years who had recovered from COVID-19. CDR3 coding DNA: TGTGCCAGCAGCCCTGGGAACAGGCTGAACACTGAAGCTTTCTTT. It translates to CASSPGNRLNTEAFF. Full variable domain (missing parts from reference TRBV5-4 and TRBJ1-1): ETGVTQSPTHLIKTRGQQVTLRCSSQSGHNTVSWYQQALGQGPQFIFQYYREEENGRGNFPPRFSGLQFPNYSSELNVNALELDDSALYLCASSPGNRLNTEAFFGQGTRLTVV.